The 22 T cell receptor beta chains reported below all come from one sample, sequenced in a study of vaccination and CD4 T cells after COVID-19. Treatment in this sample: roughly ten-day PBMC culture with coronavirus spike peptide pools or control peptides (ViraFEST assay). The Oncomine TCR Beta short-read assay sequenced DNA from cultured CD4+ T cells. TCRdb analysed the PCR reads with MiXCR anew, one entry per CDR3 protein. This table has approximately 17,000 distinct CDR3 sequences, roughly 60% appearing once. These TCRs are of unknown antigen specificity. Sequenced input: CD4+ T cells from blood, cultured in vitro. The origin of the receptors is a human donor who had recovered from COVID-19.

This clonotype was seen only once. The chain combines TRBV5-4 with TRBJ2-7; D perhaps matches TRBD1 (5 bases). V was pared by 3 bases and J by 6 bases, with 16 bases between. Germline V gives CDR1 SGHNT, CDR2 YYREEE (reference sequence). CDR3 length equals 14 residues. The CDR3 loop is CASSSDMLYGEQYF. CDR3 sequence (DNA): TGTGCCAGCAGCTCGGACATGCTTTATGGCGAGCAGTACTTC.

The chain joins TRBV19 to TRBJ2-2, with 7 bases fitting TRBD1. Germline V gives CDR1 LNHDA, CDR2 SQIVND (reference sequence). Losses at the gene ends were 5 bases for V and 4 bases for J; bases not matched to a gene: 7. The CDR3 consists of 15 residues. The CDR3 loop is CASSSDRAPTGELFF. The CDR3 region has the DNA TGTGCCAGTAGTTCCGACAGGGCACCCACCGGGGAGCTGTTTTTT.

This clonotype was found a few times. The chain combines TRBV11-3 with TRBJ1-2; no firm D call. The germline V gene encodes CDR1 SGHNT and CDR2 YENEEA. CDR3 size: 14 residues. Trimming took off 0 bases at V and 0 bases at J, with 5 bases between the two ends. The CDR3 DNA follows: TGTGCCAGCAGCTTAGATCATTCTAACTATGGCTACACCTTC. It encodes CASSLDHSNYGYTF.

This clonotype has just a few counts. This chain links TRBV7-9 with TRBJ2-2, with no clear D. The V gene lost 3 bases and the J gene lost 6 bases, with 8 bases spanning the gap. The CDR3 loop spans 13 amino acids. Per the germline V gene, CDR1 is SEHNR and CDR2 is FQNEAQ (reference sequence). For the CDR3, the DNA is TGTGCCAGCAGCTTGTTGGTTGCCGGGGAGCTGTTTTTT. This codes for CASSLLVAGELFF. Variable domain in full (rest from reference TRBV7-9 and TRBJ2-2): DTGVSQNPRHKITKRGQNVTFRCDPISEHNRLYWYRQTLGQGPEFLTYFQNEAQLEKSRLLSDRFSAERPKGSFSTLEIQRTEQGDSAMYLCASSLLVAGELFFGEGSRLTVL.

The V and J genes are TRBV19 and TRBJ2-1; TRBD2 is a possible D gene (6 bases). V gave up 4 bases and J gave up 7 bases, with 17 bases separating them. The CDR3 length is 15 residues. Germline lookup yields CDR1 LNHDA and CDR2 SQIVND (reference sequence). This chain's CDR3 is CASSTVAEGRNEQFF. As DNA, the CDR3 is TGTGCCAGTAGTACGGTAGCGGAGGGCCGGAATGAGCAGTTCTTC.

This clonotype was seen a handful of times. The chain combines TRBV30 with TRBJ1-5; TRBD1 might be the D (6 bases). The CDR3 is 14 amino acids. Trimming took off 0 bases at V and 5 bases at J, with 11 bases between the two ends. From germline, CDR1 is GTSNPN and CDR2 SVGIG (reference sequence). The chain's CDR3 is CAWSVPQGHQPQHF. For the CDR3, the DNA is TGTGCCTGGAGTGTACCCCAGGGGCATCAGCCCCAGCATTTT.

This rearrangement joins TRBV6-5 to TRBJ2-4, with D maybe TRBD1 (6 bases). Deletions cut 4 bases from V and 6 bases from J, with 16 bases between. The CDR3 has 15 residues. From germline, CDR1 is MNHEY and CDR2 SVGAGI. The CDR3 here is CASSSGQLASNIQYF. DNA of the CDR3: TGTGCCAGCAGTTCGGGACAACTCGCCTCAAACATTCAGTACTTC.

The chain recombines TRBV27 with TRBJ2-2; a possible D gene is TRBD1 (5 bases). The CDR3 runs 13 residues. Germline assignment: CDR1 MNHEY and CDR2 SMNVEV (reference sequence). Trimming pared 8 bases from V and 7 bases from J, leaving 14 bases between. The DNA for the CDR3 is TGTGCCAGCGGTCAGGGCCATGGCGGGGAGCTGTTTTTT. Translation gives CASGQGHGGELFF.

The V and J genes are TRBV4-1 and TRBJ2-5, with a tentative D call TRBD1 (5 bases). CDR1 MGHRA and CDR2 YSYEKL come from the germline V gene. Trimming removed 1 base at V and 1 base at J, with 7 bases between. The CDR3 is 14 residues long. The CDR3 protein is CASSQGRAQETQYF. The CDR3 DNA follows: TGCGCCAGCAGCCAAGGCAGGGCCCAAGAGACCCAGTACTTC.

This CDR3 is CASNPGMNTEAFF. Here the CDR3 DNA reads TGCGCCAGCAACCCGGGGATGAACACTGAAGCTTTCTTT. The chain links TRBV5-1 to TRBJ1-1; D unclear. Germline V gene sequence: CDR1 SGHRS, CDR2 YFSETQ. The V end was cut by 6 bases, the J end by 0 bases, with 9 bases between. This CDR3 has 13 amino acids.

This chain links TRBV20-1 with TRBJ1-3; D uncertain. In germline, CDR1 is DFQATT, CDR2 SNEGSKA (reference sequence). The germline V and J ends were trimmed by 6 bases and 0 bases, with 15 bases remaining between them. There are 15 residues in the CDR3. The CDR3: CSASPDGSSGNTIYF. Here the CDR3 DNA reads TGCAGTGCCTCACCCGACGGAAGCTCTGGAAACACCATATATTTT.

The V gene is TRBV18, the J gene TRBJ1-1; D is possibly TRBD1 (5 bases). The CDR3 is made up of 13 amino acids. V was trimmed by 6 bases and J by 1 base, leaving 9 bases between them. Germline V gene sequence: CDR1 KGHSH, CDR2 LQKENI. The CDR3 loop is CASSQTGNTEAFF. As DNA, the CDR3 is TGTGCCAGCTCTCAAACAGGGAACACTGAAGCTTTCTTT.

The chain has TRBV19 and TRBJ1-5; D is perhaps TRBD1 (5 bases). There are 17 residues in the CDR3. From germline, CDR1 is LNHDA and CDR2 SQIVND (reference sequence). Trimming shortened V by 6 bases and J by 0 bases, and 18 bases separated the two germline ends. CDR3 sequence: CASREGRGLPSNQPQHF. CDR3 nucleotide sequence: TGTGCCAGTAGAGAAGGGCGGGGCTTACCTAGCAATCAGCCCCAGCATTTT.

The chain couples TRBV5-1 to TRBJ1-1; D perhaps matches TRBD1 (6 bases). The ends were cut back, 3 bases at V and 6 bases at J, with 15 bases in the middle. The germline CDR1 and CDR2 sequences are SGHRS and YFSETQ. The CDR3 is 14 amino acids. The CDR3 DNA follows: TGCGCCAGCAGCTGGTCGGACAGTGCTCCTGAAGCTTTCTTT. The encoded protein is CASSWSDSAPEAFF.

The chain uses TRBV20-1 and TRBJ2-3; D gene unclear. This CDR3 is 15 amino acids long. Germline-derived CDR1 and CDR2 are DFQATT and SNEGSKA (reference sequence). Trimming removed 0 bases from V and 2 bases from J, with 12 bases in between. The CDR3 sequence is CSARDLELYTDTQYF. CDR3 sequence (DNA): TGCAGTGCTAGAGATTTAGAGTTGTACACAGATACGCAGTATTTT.

The chain links TRBV28 to TRBJ2-7; tentative D call: TRBD2 (6 bases). CDR1 and CDR2 from the germline V gene are MDHEN and SYDVKM. Trimming pared 8 bases from V and 2 bases from J, leaving 16 bases between. The CDR3 loop spans 14 amino acids. The CDR3 bases are TGTGCCAGCTCCGGGGGTGTCGTACCCTACGAGCAGTACTTC. Encoded protein: CASSGGVVPYEQYF.

J is TRBJ2-2 and V is TRBV20-1; TRBD2 matches 8 bases. CDR3 length: 15 amino acids. V lost 1 base, J lost 6 bases, and 7 bases stayed unmatched. In germline, CDR1 is DFQATT, CDR2 SNEGSKA (reference sequence). The CDR3 coding sequence is TGCAGTGCTAGAGGTAGTAGCGGGATCCCCGGGGAGCTGTTTTTT. As protein: CSARGSSGIPGELFF.

There are a few counts of this clonotype. The V and J genes are TRBV29-1 and TRBJ2-5; the D gene is possibly TRBD1 (5 bases). CDR1 and CDR2 from the germline V gene are SQVTM and ANQGSEA. V was shortened by 2 bases and J by 2 bases, with 12 bases between the two germline ends. This CDR3 has 14 amino acids. The CDR3 sequence is CSVEPAGFQETQYF. CDR3 DNA: TGCAGCGTTGAACCAGCAGGGTTTCAAGAGACCCAGTACTTC.

The V and J genes are TRBV15 and TRBJ1-6; D remains ambiguous. This CDR3 region has 16 residues. The V gene lost 5 bases and the J gene lost 14 bases, with 25 bases spanning the gap. Germline V CDR1 and CDR2: LNHNV, YYDKDF (reference sequence). The CDR3 here is CATSPGGAATQRALHF. In DNA, the CDR3 is TGTGCCACCAGCCCGGGAGGAGCGGCCACCCAAAGGGCCCTCCACTTT.

This clonotype was counted a few times. The CDR3 sequence: CASSATPGTADTQYF. The CDR3 DNA follows: TGTGCCAGCAGTGCTACACCCGGGACAGCAGATACGCAGTATTTT. The rearrangement uses TRBV6-1 and TRBJ2-3; 7 bases align to TRBD1. The CDR3 loop spans 15 amino acids. J was trimmed by 4 bases and V by 4 bases; bases with no gene match: 8. Germline V lookup: CDR1 MNHNS, CDR2 SASEGT.

This sequence joins TRBV27 and TRBJ1-6; D ambiguous. The CDR3 totals 14 residues. The V gene lost 2 bases and the J gene lost 2 bases, with 4 bases spanning the gap. Germline V gene data show CDR1 as MNHEY and CDR2 as SMNVEV (reference sequence). The CDR3 DNA sequence: TGTGCCAGCAGTTTAGGGCCCTATAATTCACCCCTCCACTTT. Amino acid sequence: CASSLGPYNSPLHF.

The J gene is TRBJ2-3, the V gene TRBV6-2 or TRBV6-3; TRBD2 might be the D (5 bases). The V gene lost 4 bases and the J gene lost 3 bases, with 14 bases spanning the gap. This CDR3 spans 15 amino acids. Germline CDR1 and CDR2: MNHEY and SVGEGT. The CDR3 region is CASSSPGRGTDTQYF. CDR3 bases: TGTGCCAGCAGTTCCCCGGGGAGAGGGACAGATACGCAGTATTTT.